This T cell receptor (beta chain) was sequenced for a study of CD8+CD57+ T cells in acquired aplastic anemia (dated by TCRdb to the late 2010s). For context, the study as a whole: On average, sorted CD4+ and CD8+ cells yielded around 3.4 ug of extracted DNA, with a range of roughly 0.17 to 27.4 ug. CD8+CD57+ expansion was defined as frequency above the mean frequency observed in healthy subjects. What the work shows at the level of the full study, not this receptor alone: CD8+ Simpson's diversity did not differ significantly between patients and healthy controls (P=0.060). Around 31 CD8+ CDR3 sequences were shared between patients and controls but appeared highly expressed in patients and within their immunodominant clones.

Counted from cysteine to phenylalanine, this CDR3 has 15 amino acids. Kept here is only the CDR3 DNA, which spans 45 bases and is read in frame from base 1. CDR1 and CDR2 are drawn from the germline V gene: SGDLS, YYNGEE. Genomic DNA was used as template for profiling of TCR beta VDJ combinations and CDR3 sequences. An Illumina HiSeq 2000 was used for TCR repertoire sequencing. As for the authors' bioinformatics: Repertoires were assessed using TRBV/TRBJ rearrangement plots, CDR3 size and DJ length profiles, and Simpson's diversity index. The immunodominant clone was defined as the most abundant DNA sequence in deep sequencing data. CDR3 amino acid sequences were screened for sharing across subjects and compared with published repertoires and the VDJdb database. Clones were called with MiXCR by TCRdb after fastp trimmed the public reads at Q25, and only in-frame beta chains were retained. Identical CDR3 protein sequences are pooled into one entry, listed with their most common genes and DNA. TCRdb's processing, not the authors' own work, is the source of the V and J calls. Within this sample are under 200,000 distinct CDR3 sequences, with roughly half of them counted one time only. 1.8% of the sample lies in the top ten.

Patients chosen for sequencing had shown expansion of CD8+CD57+ cells by flow cytometry. All patients had severe acquired aplastic anemia diagnosed by International Study of Aplastic Anemia and Agranulocytosis and Camitta criteria. At the time blood was sampled, none of the patients had received any therapy. In the study, sorted CD4+ and CD8+ blood T cells from patients with severe aplastic anemia and from healthy subjects underwent deep sequencing of TCR repertoires. Patients were enrolled under clinicaltrials.gov protocols 00001620, 01623167, 00001397, 00071045, 00081523 and 00961064 in the USA. Ficoll-Paque density gradient centrifugation was used to isolate peripheral blood mononuclear cells. Before DNA extraction, CD4+ and CD8+ T cells were sorted by FACS or by magnetic beads. As to this clonotype: No antigen is known for it. Sequence at one end of the junction differs from germline and may be a read error.

The chain is made from TRBV9 and TRBJ2-3, with the D gene call left open. The sample comprised sorted CD4+, CD8+, or CD8+CD57+ T cells (not recorded which) from PBMCs. The clonotype comes from a human donor with aplastic anemia. The CDR3 reads as follows: CAGSAAGRATDTQYF. The DNA sequence is as follows: TGTGCCGGCAGCGCGGCCGGGCGAGCCACAGATACGCAGTATTTT.